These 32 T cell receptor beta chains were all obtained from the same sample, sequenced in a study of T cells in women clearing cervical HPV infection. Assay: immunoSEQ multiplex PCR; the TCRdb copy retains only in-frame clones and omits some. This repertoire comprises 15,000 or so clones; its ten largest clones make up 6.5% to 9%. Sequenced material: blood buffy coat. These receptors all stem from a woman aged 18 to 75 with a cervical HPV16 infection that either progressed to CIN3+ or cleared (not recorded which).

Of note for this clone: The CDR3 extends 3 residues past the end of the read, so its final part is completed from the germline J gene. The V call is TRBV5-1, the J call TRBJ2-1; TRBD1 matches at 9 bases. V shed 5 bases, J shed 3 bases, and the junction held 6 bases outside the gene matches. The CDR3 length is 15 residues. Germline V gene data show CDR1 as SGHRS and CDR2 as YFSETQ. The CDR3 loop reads CASSLGQGYYNEQFF. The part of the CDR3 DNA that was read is TGCGCCAGCAGTCTCGGACAGGGGTACTACAATGAG.

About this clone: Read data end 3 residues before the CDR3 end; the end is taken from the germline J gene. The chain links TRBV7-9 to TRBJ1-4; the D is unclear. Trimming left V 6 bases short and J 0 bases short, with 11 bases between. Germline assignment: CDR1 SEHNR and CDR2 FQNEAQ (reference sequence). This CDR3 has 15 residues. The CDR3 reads CASRVTLATNEKLFF. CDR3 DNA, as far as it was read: TGTGCCAGCAGGGTTACTCTTGCAACTAATGAAAAA.

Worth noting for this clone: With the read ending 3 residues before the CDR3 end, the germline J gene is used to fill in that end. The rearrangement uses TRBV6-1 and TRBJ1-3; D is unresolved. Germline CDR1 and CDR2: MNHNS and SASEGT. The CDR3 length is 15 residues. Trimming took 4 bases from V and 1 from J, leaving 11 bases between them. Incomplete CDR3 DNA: TGTGCCAGCAGTGCGCAACTTAGATCTGGAAACACC. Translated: CASSAQLRSGNT. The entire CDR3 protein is CASSAQLRSGNTIYF.

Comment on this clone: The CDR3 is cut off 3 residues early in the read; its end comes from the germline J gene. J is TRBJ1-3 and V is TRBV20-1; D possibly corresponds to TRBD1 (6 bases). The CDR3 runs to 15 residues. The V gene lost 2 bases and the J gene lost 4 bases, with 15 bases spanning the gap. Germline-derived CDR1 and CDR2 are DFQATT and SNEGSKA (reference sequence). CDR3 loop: CSARTGTNPGNTIYF. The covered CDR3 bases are TGCAGTGCTAGAACCGGGACAAACCCCGGAAACACC.

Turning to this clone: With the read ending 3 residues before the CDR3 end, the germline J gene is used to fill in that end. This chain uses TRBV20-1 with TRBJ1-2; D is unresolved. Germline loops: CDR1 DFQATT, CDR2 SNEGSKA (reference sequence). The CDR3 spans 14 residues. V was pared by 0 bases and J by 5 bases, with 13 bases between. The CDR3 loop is CSARDSRVPYGYTF. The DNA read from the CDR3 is TGCAGTGCTAGAGATAGTAGGGTCCCATATGGC.

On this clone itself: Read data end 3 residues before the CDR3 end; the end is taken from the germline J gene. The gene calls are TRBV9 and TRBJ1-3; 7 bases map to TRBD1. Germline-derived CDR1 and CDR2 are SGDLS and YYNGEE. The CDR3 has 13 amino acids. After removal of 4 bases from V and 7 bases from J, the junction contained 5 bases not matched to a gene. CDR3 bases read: TGTGCCAGCAGCACCTCACAGGGGAACACC. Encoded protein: CASSTSQGNT. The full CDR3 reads CASSTSQGNTIYF.

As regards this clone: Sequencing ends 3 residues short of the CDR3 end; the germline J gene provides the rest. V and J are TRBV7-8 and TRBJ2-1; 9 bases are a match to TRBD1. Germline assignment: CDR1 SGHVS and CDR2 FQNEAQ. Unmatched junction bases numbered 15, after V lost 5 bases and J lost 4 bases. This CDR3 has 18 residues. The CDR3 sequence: CASSPVLPRTGVYNEQFF. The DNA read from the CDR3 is TGTGCCAGCAGCCCCGTGTTACCGCGGACAGGGGTTTACAATGAG.

The CDR3 loop is CASRRAGGNGYTF. The sequenced part of the CDR3 DNA is TGTGCCAGTAGGCGGGCAGGGGGCAATGGC. This rearrangement joins TRBV19 to TRBJ1-2; 8 bases map to TRBD1. The read stops 3 residues short of the end of the CDR3; the missing end is completed from the germline J gene. Trimming removed 6 bases from V and 6 bases from J; junction bases left unmatched: 6. Germline V gene sequence: CDR1 LNHDA, CDR2 SQIVND (reference sequence). The CDR3 is made up of 13 amino acids.

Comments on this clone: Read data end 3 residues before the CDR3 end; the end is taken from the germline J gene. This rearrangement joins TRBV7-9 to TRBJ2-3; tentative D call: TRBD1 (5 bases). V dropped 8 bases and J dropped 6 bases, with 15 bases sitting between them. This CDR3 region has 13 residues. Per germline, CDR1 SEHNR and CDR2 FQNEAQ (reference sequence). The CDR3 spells CASGAVVVDTQYF. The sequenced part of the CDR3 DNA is TGTGCCAGCGGGGCCGTAGTTGTGGATACG.

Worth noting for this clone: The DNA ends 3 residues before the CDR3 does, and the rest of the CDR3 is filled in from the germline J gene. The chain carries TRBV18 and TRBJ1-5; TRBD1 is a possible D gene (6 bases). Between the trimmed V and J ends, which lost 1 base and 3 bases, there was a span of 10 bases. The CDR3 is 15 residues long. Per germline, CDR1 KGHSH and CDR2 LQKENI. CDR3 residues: CASSPRDTPNQPQHF. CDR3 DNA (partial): TGTGCCAGCTCACCACGGGACACCCCCAATCAGCCC.

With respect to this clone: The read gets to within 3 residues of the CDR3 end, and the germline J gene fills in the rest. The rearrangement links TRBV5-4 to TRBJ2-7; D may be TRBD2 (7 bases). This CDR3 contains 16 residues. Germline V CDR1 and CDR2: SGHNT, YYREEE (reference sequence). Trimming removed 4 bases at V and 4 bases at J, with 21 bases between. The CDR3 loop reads CASSDRGGLGGYEQYF. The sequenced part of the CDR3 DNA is TGTGCCAGCAGCGACCGCGGGGGCCTCGGGGGATACGAG.

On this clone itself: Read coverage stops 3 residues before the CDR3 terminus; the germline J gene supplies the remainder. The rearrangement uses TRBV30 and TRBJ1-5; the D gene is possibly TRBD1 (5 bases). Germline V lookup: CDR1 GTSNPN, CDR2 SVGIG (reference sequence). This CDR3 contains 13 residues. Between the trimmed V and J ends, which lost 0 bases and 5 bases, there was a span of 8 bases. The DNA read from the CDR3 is TGTGCCTGGAGTGTTGGGGGGGATCAGCCC. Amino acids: CAWSVGGDQP. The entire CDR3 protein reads CAWSVGGDQPQHF.

The CDR3 bases that were read are TGCGCCAGCAGCTTGGCTGGACTAGCGGGGGCCCATCCCGCCATT. The encoded protein is CASSLAGLAGAHPAI. The full CDR3 protein reads CASSLAGLAGAHPAIQYF. V gene TRBV5-1 combines with J gene TRBJ2-4; 13 positions agree with TRBD2. The CDR3 extends 3 residues past the end of the read, so its final part is completed from the germline J gene. Per germline, CDR1 SGHRS and CDR2 YFSETQ. V lost 0 bases and J lost 9; bases outside the gene matches: 12. This CDR3 contains 18 residues.

The CDR3 reads CASSVAAVWSTDTQYF. The part of the CDR3 DNA that was read is TGTGCCAGTTCGGTGGCAGCGGTATGGAGCACAGATACG. The chain is built from TRBV19 and TRBJ2-3; D perhaps matches TRBD2 (5 bases). The read ends 3 residues shy of where the CDR3 ends; the end is completed using the germline J gene. With 8 bases removed from V and 0 bases from J, the gap between germline ends came to 18 bases. CDR1 is LNHDA, CDR2 SQIVND, per germline (reference sequence). CDR3 length: 16 amino acids.

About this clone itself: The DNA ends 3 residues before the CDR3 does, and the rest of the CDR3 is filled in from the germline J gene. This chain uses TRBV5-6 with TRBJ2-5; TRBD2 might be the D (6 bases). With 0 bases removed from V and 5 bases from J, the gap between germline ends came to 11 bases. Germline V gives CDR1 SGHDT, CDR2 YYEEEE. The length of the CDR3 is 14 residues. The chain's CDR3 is CASSLASVGETQYF. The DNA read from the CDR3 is TGTGCCAGCAGCTTGGCTAGCGTAGGTGAGACC.

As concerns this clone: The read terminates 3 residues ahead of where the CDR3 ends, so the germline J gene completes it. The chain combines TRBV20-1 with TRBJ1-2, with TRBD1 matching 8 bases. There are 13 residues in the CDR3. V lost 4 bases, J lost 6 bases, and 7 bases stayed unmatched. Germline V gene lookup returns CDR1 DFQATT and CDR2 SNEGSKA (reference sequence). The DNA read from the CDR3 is TGCAGTGCTAAACCTACAGGGGGACATGGC. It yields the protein CSAKPTGGHG. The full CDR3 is CSAKPTGGHGYTF.

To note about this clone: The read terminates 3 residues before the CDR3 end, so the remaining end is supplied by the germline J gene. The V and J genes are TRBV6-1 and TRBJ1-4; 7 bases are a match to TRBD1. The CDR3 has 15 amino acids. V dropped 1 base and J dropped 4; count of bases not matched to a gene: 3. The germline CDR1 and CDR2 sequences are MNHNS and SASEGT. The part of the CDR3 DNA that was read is TGTGCCAGCAGTGAAGTAGGGGGCCGTAATGAAAAA. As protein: CASSEVGGRNEK. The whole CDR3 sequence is CASSEVGGRNEKLFF.

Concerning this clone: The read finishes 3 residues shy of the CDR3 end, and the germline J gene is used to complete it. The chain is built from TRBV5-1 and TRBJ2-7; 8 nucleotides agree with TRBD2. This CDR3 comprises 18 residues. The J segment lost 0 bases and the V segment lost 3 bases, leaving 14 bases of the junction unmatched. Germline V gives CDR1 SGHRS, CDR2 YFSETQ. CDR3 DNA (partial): TGCGCCAGCAGCTCACCGCCGGGACTAGACTCGAGCTCCTACGAG. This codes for CASSSPPGLDSSSYE. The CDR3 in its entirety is CASSSPPGLDSSSYEQYF.

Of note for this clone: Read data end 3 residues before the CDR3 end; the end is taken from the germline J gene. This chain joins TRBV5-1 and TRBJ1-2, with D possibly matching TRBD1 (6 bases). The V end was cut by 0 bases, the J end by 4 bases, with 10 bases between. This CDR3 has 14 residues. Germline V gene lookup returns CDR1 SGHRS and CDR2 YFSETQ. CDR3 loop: CASSLGSRGYGYTF. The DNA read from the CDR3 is TGCGCCAGCAGCTTGGGGAGCAGGGGCTATGGC.

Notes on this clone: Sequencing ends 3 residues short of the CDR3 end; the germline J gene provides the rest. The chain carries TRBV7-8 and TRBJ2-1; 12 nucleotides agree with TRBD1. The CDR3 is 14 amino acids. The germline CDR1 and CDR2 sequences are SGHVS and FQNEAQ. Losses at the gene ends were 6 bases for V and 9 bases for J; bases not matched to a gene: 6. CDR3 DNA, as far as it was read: TGTGCCAGCAGACCCGGGACAGGGGGCCGTGAG. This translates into CASRPGTGGRE. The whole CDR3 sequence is CASRPGTGGREQFF.

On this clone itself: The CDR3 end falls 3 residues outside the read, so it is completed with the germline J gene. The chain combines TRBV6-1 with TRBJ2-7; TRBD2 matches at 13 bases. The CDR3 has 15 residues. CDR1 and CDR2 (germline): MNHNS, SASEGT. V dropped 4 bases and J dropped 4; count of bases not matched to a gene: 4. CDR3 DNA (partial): TGTGCCAGCAGTGCGACTAGCGGGGGGCTTTACGAG. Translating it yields CASSATSGGLYE. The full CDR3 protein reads CASSATSGGLYEQYF.

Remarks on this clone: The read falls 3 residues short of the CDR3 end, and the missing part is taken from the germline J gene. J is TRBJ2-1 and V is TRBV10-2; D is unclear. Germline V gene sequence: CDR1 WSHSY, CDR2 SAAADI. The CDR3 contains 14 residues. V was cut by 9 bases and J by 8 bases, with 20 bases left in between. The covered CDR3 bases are TGCGCCAGTTGCCAGGCCTACATAGAATATGAG. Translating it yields CASCQAYIEYE. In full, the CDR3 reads CASCQAYIEYEQFF.

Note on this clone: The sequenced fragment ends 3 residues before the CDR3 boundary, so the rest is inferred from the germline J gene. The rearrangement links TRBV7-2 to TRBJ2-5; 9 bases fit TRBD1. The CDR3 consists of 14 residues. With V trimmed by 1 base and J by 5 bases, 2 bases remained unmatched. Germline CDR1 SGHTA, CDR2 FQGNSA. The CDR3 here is CASSLDRGRETQYF. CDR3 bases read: TGTGCCAGCAGCTTAGACAGGGGGCGGGAGACC.

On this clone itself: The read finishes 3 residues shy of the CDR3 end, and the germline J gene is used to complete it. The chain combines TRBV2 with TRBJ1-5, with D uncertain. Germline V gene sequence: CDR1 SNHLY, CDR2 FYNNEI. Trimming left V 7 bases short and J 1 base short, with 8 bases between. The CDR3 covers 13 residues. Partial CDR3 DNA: TGTGCCAGCAAAGGCGGCAGCAATCAGCCC. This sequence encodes CASKGGSNQP. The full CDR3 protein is CASKGGSNQPQHF.

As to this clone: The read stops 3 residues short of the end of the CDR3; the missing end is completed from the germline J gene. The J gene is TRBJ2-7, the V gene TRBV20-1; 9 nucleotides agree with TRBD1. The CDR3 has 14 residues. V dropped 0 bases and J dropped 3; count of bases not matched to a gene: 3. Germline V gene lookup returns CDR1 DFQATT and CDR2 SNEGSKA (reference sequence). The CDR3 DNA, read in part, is TGCAGTGCTAGAGAAGGGACAGGGAGCTACGAG. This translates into CSAREGTGSYE. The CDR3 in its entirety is CSAREGTGSYEQYF.

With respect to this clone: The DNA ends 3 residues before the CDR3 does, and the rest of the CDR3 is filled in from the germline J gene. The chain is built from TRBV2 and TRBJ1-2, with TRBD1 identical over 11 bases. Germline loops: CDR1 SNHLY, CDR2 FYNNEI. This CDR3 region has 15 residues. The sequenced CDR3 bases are TGTGCCAGCAGCCCGGGACAGGGGGAGGTTGGGGGC. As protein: CASSPGQGEVGG. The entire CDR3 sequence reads CASSPGQGEVGGYTF.

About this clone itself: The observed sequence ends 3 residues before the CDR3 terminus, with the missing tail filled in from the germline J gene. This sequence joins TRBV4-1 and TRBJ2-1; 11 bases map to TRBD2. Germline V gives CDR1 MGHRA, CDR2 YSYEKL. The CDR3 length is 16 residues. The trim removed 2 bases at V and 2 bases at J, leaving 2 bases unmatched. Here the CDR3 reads CASSQSLAGAYNEQFF. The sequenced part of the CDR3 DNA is TGCGCCAGCAGCCAATCACTAGCGGGGGCCTACAATGAG.

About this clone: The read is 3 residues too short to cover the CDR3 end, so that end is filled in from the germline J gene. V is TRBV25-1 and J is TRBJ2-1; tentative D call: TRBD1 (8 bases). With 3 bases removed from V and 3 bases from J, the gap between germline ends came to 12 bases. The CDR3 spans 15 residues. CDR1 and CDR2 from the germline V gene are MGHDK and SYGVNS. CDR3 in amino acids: CASSETGEGYNEQFF. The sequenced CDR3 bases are TGTGCCAGCAGTGAGACAGGGGAGGGCTACAATGAG.

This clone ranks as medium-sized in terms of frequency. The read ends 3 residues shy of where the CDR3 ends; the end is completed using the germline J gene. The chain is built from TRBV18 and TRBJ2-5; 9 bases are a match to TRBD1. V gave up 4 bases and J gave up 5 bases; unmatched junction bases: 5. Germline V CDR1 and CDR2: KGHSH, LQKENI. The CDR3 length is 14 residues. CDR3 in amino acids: CASSLRDRAETQYF. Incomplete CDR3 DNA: TGTGCCAGCTCACTTCGGGACAGGGCGGAGACC.

The part of the CDR3 DNA that was read is TGTGCCAGCAGTGGGGGGGACAATGAG. As protein: CASSGGDNE. The CDR3 as a whole reads CASSGGDNEQFF. V usage is TRBV6-4 and J usage is TRBJ2-1; TRBD2 is a possible D gene (6 bases). The read terminates 3 residues before the CDR3 end, so the remaining end is supplied by the germline J gene. Germline assignment: CDR1 MRHNA and CDR2 SNTAGT. The CDR3 has 12 amino acids. Trimming pared 4 bases from V and 5 bases from J, leaving 6 bases between.

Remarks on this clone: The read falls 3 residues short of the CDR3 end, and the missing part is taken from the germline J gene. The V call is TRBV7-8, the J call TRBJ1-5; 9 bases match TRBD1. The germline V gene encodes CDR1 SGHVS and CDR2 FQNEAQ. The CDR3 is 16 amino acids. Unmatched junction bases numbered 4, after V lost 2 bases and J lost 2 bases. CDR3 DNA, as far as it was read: TGTGCCAGCAGCTTAAGGAGGACAGGGGGCAATCAGCCC. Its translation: CASSLRRTGGNQP. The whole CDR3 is CASSLRRTGGNQPQHF.

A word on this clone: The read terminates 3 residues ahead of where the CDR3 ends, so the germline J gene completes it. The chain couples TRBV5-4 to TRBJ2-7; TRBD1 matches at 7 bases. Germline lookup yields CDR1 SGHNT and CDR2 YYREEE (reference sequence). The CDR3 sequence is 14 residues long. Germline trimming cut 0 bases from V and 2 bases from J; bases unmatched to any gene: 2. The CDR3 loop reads CASSLDRGTYEQYF. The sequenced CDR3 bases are TGTGCCAGCAGCTTGGACAGGGGAACCTACGAG.